Below are 6 T cell receptor beta chains sequenced from a single sample in a study of T cells after yellow fever vaccination. TCRdb re-called the 5' RACE reads through MiXCR, storing one row per CDR3 protein. The data show hundreds of thousands of distinct CDR3 sequences, approximately 10% seen once. Sequencing was performed on PBMCs, taken on the day of the first yellow fever vaccination. Source of these receptors: a man aged 18 to 29 who received the YFV17D yellow fever vaccine.

V gene TRBV7-2 combines with J gene TRBJ2-2, with unresolved D. The CDR3 contains 16 residues. The germline gives CDR1 SGHTA, CDR2 FQGNSA. Deletions cut 1 base from V and 2 bases from J, with 11 bases between. The CDR3, as DNA: TGTGCCAGCAGCTTAGTTGCACTGATAAACACCGGGGAGCTGTTTTTT. This encodes CASSLVALINTGELFF. Combining the CDR3 with reference TRBV7-2 and TRBJ2-2 gives the whole variable domain GAGVSQSPSNKVTEKGKDVELRCDPISGHTALYWYRQSLGQGLEFLIYFQGNSAPDKSGLPSDRFSAERTGGSVSTLTIQRTQQEDSAVYLCASSLVALINTGELFFGEGSRLTVL.

The rearrangement joins TRBV4-1 to TRBJ2-3; 11 bases are shared with TRBD2. The CDR3 is 16 amino acids. The V gene end was trimmed by 3 bases and the J gene end by 5 bases; junction bases not matched to a gene: 7. CDR1 is MGHRA, CDR2 YSYEKL, per germline. CDR3 region: CASSHPGLAGIDTQYF. The CDR3 region has the DNA TGCGCCAGCAGCCACCCAGGACTAGCGGGCATAGATACGCAGTATTTT.

This clonotype has only a few counts. This rearrangement joins TRBV7-2 to TRBJ1-5; no clear D gene. Trimming took 3 bases from V and 7 from J, leaving 10 bases between them. The germline gives CDR1 SGHTA, CDR2 FQGNSA. CDR3 length: 13 residues. The CDR3 region has the DNA TGTGCCAGCAGCTTGTCAGGTCCCCAGCCCCAGCATTTT. Encoded protein: CASSLSGPQPQHF.

This rearrangement joins TRBV4-1 to TRBJ2-7, with D hard to call. Trimming took off 0 bases at V and 6 bases at J, with 15 bases between the two ends. There are 15 residues in the CDR3. Germline CDR1 is MGHRA and CDR2 is YSYEKL. For the CDR3, the DNA is TGCGCCAGCAGCCAAGAGCGAGCATTTCCCTCCGAGCAGTACTTC. Translated, it gives CASSQERAFPSEQYF.

The chain couples TRBV5-1 to TRBJ1-1, with D unclear. The CDR3 length is 13 residues. V was clipped by 9 bases and J by 0 bases, with 12 bases between them. Germline loops: CDR1 SGHRS, CDR2 YFSETQ. The chain's CDR3 is CATRPQMNTEAFF. The CDR3 DNA reads TGCGCCACCCGACCCCAAATGAACACTGAAGCTTTCTTT.

This clonotype appeared a few times. This chain uses TRBV19 with TRBJ2-2; 8 nucleotides match TRBD2. The germline V gene has CDR1 LNHDA and CDR2 SQIVND (reference sequence). V lost 5 bases, J lost 6 bases, and 5 bases stayed unmatched. The CDR3 is 14 amino acids. CDR3 in DNA: TGTGCCAGTAGTCAACCGGGAGGGCCCGGGGAGCTGTTTTTT. This encodes CASSQPGGPGELFF.